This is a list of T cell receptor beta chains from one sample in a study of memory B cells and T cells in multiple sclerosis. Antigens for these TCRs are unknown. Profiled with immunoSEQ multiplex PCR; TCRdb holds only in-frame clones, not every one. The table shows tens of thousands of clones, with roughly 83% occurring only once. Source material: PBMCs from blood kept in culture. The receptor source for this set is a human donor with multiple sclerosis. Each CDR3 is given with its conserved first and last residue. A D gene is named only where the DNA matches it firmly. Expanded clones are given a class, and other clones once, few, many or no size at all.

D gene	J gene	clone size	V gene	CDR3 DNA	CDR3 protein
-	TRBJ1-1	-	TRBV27	TGTGCCAGCAGTTTATCGGAAGGCGCGAACACTGAAGCTTTCTTT	CASSLSEGANTEAFF
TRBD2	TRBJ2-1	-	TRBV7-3	TGTGCCAGCAGCCCTAGCGGGGGGGCCTCCTACAATGAGCAGTTCTTC	CASSPSGGASYNEQFF
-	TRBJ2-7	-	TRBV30	TGTGCCTGGAGTGTACCCAGGAGCTCCTACGAGCAGTACTTC	CAWSVPRSSYEQYF
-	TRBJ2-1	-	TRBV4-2	TGTGCCAGCAGCCAAGGTACTAGCTCTTCCAATGAGCAGTTCTTC	CASSQGTSSSNEQFF
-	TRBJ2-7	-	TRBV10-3	TGTGCCATCAGTCCGTCGGCGGGGGAGCAGTACTTC	CAISPSAGEQYF
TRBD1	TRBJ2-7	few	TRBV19	TGTGCCAGTAGTTTTCAGGGGGCGGTCGAGCAGTACTTC	CASSFQGAVEQYF
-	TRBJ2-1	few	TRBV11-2	TGTGCCAGCAGCTTCCTCTACAATGAGCAGTTCTTC	CASSFLYNEQFF
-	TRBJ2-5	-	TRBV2	TGTGCCAGCAGGAGTGGACCTGGGGGGACCCAGTACTTC	CASRSGPGGTQYF
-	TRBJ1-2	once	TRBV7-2	TGTGCCAGCAGCTTAGTCGGGGATGGCTACACCTTC	CASSLVGDGYTF
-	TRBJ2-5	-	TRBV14	TGTGCCAGCAGCCAAGAAGGTCGAAGGTGGGGGGAAGAGACCCAGTACTTC	CASSQEGRRWGEETQYF
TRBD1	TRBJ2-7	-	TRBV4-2	TGTGCCAGCAGCCGCGCGGACAGGGCGAAAAACGAGCAGTACTTC	CASSRADRAKNEQYF
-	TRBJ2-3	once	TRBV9	TGTGCCAGCAGTTTCGGGACGGCTAGCACAGATACGCAGTATTTT	CASSFGTASTDTQYF
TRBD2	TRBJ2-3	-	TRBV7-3	TGTGCCAGCAGCTTAGGACTAGCGGGAGATACGCAGTATTTT	CASSLGLAGDTQYF
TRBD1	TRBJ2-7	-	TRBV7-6	TGTGCCAGCAGCCCATTAGCAAAGGGACAGGGCACCTACGAGCAGTACTTC	CASSPLAKGQGTYEQYF
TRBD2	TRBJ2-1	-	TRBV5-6	TGTGCCAGCAGCCGGACTAGCGGGGGATTATACGGCGCCTACAATGAGCAGTTCTTC	CASSRTSGGLYGAYNEQFF
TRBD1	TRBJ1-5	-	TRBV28	TGTGCCAGCACCCAACAGGGGCTTTGGAGCAATCAGCCCCAGCATTTT	CASTQQGLWSNQPQHF
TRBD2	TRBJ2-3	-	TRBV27	TGTGCCAGCAGTTTATCGTTGCGGGAGATACCAGATACGCAGTATTTT	CASSLSLREIPDTQYF
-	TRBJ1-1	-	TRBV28	TGTGCCAGCAGTTTACAGGACTACTATACTTCGCCGGCGAACACTGAAGCTTTCTTT	CASSLQDYYTSPANTEAFF
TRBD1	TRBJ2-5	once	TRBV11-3	TGTGCCAGCAGCTCCCGGACAGGGATTTCGGAGACCCAGTACTTC	CASSSRTGISETQYF
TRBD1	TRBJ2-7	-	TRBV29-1	TGCAGCGCAGAAGGTGACAGGGGGCCGTACGAGCAGTACTTC	CSAEGDRGPYEQYF
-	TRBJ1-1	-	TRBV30	TGTGCCTGGAGTAGGGTAGGGAACACTGAAGCTTTCTTT	CAWSRVGNTEAFF
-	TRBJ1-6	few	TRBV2	TGTGCCAGCCGGGGGGGCTCCTATAATTCACCCCTCCACTTT	CASRGGSYNSPLHF
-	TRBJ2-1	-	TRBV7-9	TGTGCCAGCAGCCCCGGGCAAGGACCCCCTCTCTACAATGAGCAGTTCTTC	CASSPGQGPPLYNEQFF
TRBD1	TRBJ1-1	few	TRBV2	TGTGCCAGCAGAAAGGGGACAGGCCTTGAAGCTTTCTTT	CASRKGTGLEAFF
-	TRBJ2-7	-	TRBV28	TGTGCCAGCACCCCCGACAGCTACGAGCAGTACTTC	CASTPDSYEQYF
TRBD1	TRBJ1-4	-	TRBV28	TGTGCCAGCAGTCTCACCCCGACAGGGCAGGATGAAAAACTGTTTTTT	CASSLTPTGQDEKLFF
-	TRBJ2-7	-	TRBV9	TGTGCCAGCAGCGTAGCGACGGGAGTTCCCTACGAGCAGTACTTC	CASSVATGVPYEQYF
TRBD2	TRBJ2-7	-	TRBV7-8	TGTGCCAGCAGCTTCGGGGGGTTCTACGAGCAGTACTTC	CASSFGGFYEQYF
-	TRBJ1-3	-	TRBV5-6	TGTGCCAGCAGCACCGGGACACTCGGAAACACCATATATTTT	CASSTGTLGNTIYF
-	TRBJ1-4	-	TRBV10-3	TGTGCCATCAGTGAGTCGATTCTAAATGAAAAACTGTTTTTT	CAISESILNEKLFF
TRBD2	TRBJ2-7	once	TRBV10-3	TGTGCCACCCGACTAGCGGGAGGGCGGAGCTCCTACGAGCAGTACTTC	CATRLAGGRSSYEQYF
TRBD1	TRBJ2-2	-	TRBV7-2	TGTGCCAGCAGCCCCCGGACAGGGCTTAACACCGGGGAGCTGTTTTTT	CASSPRTGLNTGELFF
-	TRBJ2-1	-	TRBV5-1	TGCGCCAGCAGCTTGACCAGGGGCAGGATCAATGAGCAGTTCTTC	CASSLTRGRINEQFF
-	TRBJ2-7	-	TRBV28	TGTGCCAGCAGTTCTCCGGGGGTAAACTACGAGCAGTACTTC	CASSSPGVNYEQYF
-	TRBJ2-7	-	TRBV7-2	TGTGCCAGCAGCTTTTCTCCGAGCTCCTACGAGCAGTACTTC	CASSFSPSSYEQYF
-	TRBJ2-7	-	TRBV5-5	TGTGCCAGCAGCCCCAGAGGGACGACCCCCGAGCAGTACTTC	CASSPRGTTPEQYF
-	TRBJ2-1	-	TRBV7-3	TGTGCCAGCAGCTTAACTTTCTACAATGAGCAGTTCTTC	CASSLTFYNEQFF
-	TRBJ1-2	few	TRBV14	TGTGCCAGCAGCCAAGCTAATAACTATGGCTACACCTTC	CASSQANNYGYTF
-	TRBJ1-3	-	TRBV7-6	TGTGCCAGCAGCTTAGTCCCTCAAAACTCTGGAAACACCATATATTTT	CASSLVPQNSGNTIYF
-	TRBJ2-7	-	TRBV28	TGTGCCAGCAGCCGGACTGGGCGCTACGAGCAGTACTTC	CASSRTGRYEQYF
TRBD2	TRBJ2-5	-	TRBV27	TGTGCCAGCAGTGTACTAGCGGGGAGCCAAGAGACCCAGTACTTC	CASSVLAGSQETQYF
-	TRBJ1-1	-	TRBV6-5	TGTGCCAGCAGTTACTCTTCAGGGGACACTGAAGCTTTCTTT	CASSYSSGDTEAFF
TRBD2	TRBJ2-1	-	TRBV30	TGTGCCTGGAGTCCCCCGGGACTAGCGAAGGGCCATGAGCAGTTCTTC	CAWSPPGLAKGHEQFF
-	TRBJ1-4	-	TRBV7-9	TGTGCCAGCAGCTTAGTCGGGAATCACGAAAAACTGTTTTTT	CASSLVGNHEKLFF